This section outlines one TCR beta chain sequence together with its context. What it binds is not known. This entry belongs to a study of CD8 T cells in Susac syndrome. Across the whole study: Patients with Susac syndrome who were sequenced included more than 5 with active disease and eight in remission. General observations from the study: There was no clonal expansion in the CD4+ T cell repertoires of Susac syndrome.

Reverse transcription of roughly 0.45 to 1 ug RNA used random hexamers. Amplification of TCR beta CDR3 used immunoSEQ multiplex PCR across 54 Vbeta and 13 Jbeta. TCRdb re-called the immunoSEQ multiplex PCR reads with MiXCR, one entry per CDR3 protein. The top ten clones hold 0.15% to 0.2% of a sample with some 150,000 distinct CDR3 sequences, approximately 95% of them seen once. This CDR3 region has 17 residues. Germline V gene data show CDR1 as SGHTA and CDR2 as FQGNSA. Trimming at V came to 3 bases and at J to 2 bases, leaving 10 bases not matched to a gene. The sample comprised CD4+ T cells from PBMCs. The rearrangement uses TRBV7-2 and TRBJ2-1; 7 bases align to TRBD2. The source is a human donor with Susac syndrome. CDR3 nucleotides: TGTGCCAGCAGCTTCCTAGGCTCCGGGGGGACCTACAATGAGCAGTTCTTC. Protein product: CASSFLGSGGTYNEQFF.